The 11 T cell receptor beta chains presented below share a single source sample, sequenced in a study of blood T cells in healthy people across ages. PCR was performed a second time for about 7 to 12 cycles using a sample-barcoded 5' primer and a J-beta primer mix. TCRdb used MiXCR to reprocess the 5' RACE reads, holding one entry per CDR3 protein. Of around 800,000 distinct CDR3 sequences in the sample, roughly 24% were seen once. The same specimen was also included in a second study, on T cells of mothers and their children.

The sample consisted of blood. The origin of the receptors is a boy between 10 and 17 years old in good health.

CDR3 sequence reads: CASSGSVVGNTIYF. The CDR3 DNA reads as TGTGCCAGCAGCGGGAGTGTCGTTGGAAACACCATATATTTT. The chain couples TRBV9 to TRBJ1-3; D remains unclear. Trimming stripped 3 bases from V and 3 bases from J, with 10 bases between. The CDR3 has 14 residues. CDR1 is SGDLS, CDR2 YYNGEE, per germline.

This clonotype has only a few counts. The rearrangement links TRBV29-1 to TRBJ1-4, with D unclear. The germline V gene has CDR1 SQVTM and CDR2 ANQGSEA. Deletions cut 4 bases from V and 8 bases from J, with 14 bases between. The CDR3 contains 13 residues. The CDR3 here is CSVAGSTEEKLFF. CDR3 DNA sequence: TGCAGCGTTGCCGGCTCCACGGAGGAAAAACTGTTTTTT.

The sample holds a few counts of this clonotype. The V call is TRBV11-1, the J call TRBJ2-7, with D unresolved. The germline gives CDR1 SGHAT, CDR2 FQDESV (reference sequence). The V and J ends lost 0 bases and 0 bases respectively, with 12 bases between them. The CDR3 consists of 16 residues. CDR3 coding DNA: TGTGCCAGCAGCTTAGCTTGGCCAGAACTCTCCTACGAGCAGTACTTC. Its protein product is CASSLAWPELSYEQYF.

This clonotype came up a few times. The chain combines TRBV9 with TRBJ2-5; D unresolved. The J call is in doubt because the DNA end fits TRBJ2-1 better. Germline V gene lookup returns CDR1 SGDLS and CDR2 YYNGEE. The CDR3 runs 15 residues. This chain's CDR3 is CASSVVTSPYNEQFF. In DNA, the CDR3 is TGTGCCAGCAGCGTAGTCACCTCCCCCTACAATGAGCAGTTCTTC.

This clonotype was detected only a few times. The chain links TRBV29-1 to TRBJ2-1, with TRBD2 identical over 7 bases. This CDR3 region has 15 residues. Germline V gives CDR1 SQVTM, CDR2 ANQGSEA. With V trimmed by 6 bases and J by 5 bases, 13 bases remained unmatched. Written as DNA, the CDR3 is TGCAGCGTCGGGCTTGGGACTGGGGGGGACAATGAGCAGTTCTTC. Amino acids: CSVGLGTGGDNEQFF.

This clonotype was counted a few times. The DNA for the CDR3 is TGTGCCAGCAGCGCGGGCGGGACGGTGAACACTGAAGCTTTCTTT. Protein sequence: CASSAGGTVNTEAFF. This chain connects TRBV5-5 to TRBJ1-1; D might be TRBD1 (5 bases). Germline values: CDR1 SGHKS, CDR2 YYEKEE (reference sequence). Trimming took off 4 bases at V and 0 bases at J, with 13 bases between the two ends. This CDR3 is built from 15 residues.

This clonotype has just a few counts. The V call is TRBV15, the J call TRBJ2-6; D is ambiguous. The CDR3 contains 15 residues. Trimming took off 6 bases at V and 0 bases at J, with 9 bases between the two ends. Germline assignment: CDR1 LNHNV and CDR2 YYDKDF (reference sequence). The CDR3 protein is CATRKEYSGANVLTF. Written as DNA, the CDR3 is TGTGCCACCAGGAAAGAATACTCTGGGGCCAACGTCCTGACTTTC.

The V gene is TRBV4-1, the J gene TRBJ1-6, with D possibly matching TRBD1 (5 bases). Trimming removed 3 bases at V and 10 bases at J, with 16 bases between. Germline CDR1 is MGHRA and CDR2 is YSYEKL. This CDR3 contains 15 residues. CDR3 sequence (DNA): TGCGCCAGCAGCCAGCCAACAGGACTCTGGTCACCCCTCCACTTT. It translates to CASSQPTGLWSPLHF.

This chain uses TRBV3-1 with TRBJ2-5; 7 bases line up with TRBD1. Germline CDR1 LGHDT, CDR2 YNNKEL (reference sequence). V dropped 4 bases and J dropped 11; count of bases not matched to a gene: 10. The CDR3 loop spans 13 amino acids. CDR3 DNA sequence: TGTGCCAGCAGCCCCTCAGGGGCGACAGGGCAGTACTTC. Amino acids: CASSPSGATGQYF.

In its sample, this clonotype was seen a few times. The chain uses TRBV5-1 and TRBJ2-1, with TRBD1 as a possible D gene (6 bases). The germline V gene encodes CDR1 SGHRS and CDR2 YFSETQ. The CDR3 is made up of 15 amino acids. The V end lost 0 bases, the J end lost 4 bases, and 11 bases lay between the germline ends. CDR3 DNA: TGCGCCAGCAGCTTGGTAGGGGGACGATACAATGAGCAGTTCTTC. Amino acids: CASSLVGGRYNEQFF.

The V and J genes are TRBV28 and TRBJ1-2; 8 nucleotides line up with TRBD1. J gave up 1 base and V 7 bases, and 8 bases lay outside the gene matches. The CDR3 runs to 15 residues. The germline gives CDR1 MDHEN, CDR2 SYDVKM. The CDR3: CASNSGQDLNYGYTF. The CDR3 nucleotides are TGTGCCAGCAACTCGGGACAGGATCTTAACTATGGCTACACCTTC.